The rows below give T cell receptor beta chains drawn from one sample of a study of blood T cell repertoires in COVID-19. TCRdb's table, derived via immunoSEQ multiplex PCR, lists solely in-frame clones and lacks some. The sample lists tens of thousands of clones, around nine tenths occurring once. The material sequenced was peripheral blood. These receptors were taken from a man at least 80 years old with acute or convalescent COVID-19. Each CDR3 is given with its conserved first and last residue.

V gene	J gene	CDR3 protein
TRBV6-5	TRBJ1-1	CASRRQSATEAFF
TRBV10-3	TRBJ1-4	CAISEGRGANEKLFF
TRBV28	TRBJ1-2	CASSLPGQGNYGYTF
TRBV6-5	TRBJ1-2	CASTSTGEYGYTF
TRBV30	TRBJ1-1	CAWSVPRVSYTEAFF
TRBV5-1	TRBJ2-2	CASSPPGQGAAGELFF
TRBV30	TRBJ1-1	CAWNRGPPEAFF
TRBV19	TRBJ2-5	CASSMPGQGLETQYF
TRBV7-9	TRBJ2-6	CASSFQSGANVLTF
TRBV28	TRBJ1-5	CASSKSRSNQPQHF
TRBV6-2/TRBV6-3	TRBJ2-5	CASSPNSGGRETQYF
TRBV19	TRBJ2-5	CASSTQGWKTQYF
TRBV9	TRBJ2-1	CASSARQGSTGDEQFF
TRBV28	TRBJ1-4	CASSLQGATNEKLFF
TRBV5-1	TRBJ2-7	CASSLDLASYEQYF
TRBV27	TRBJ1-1	CASRPPQAGGVWNTEAFF
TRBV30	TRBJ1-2	CAWSDKGKGYTF
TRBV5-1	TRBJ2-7	CASSLLQGYYYEQYF
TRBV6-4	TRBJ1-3	CASSKEQGPGNTIYF
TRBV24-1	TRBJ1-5	CATSENRVWTGPQHF
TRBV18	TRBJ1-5	CASSPQGQSSNQPQHF
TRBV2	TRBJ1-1	CASNRGANTEAFF
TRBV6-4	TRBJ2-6	CASSREGVAGANVLTF
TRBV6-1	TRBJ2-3	CASSEDDSPTDTQYF
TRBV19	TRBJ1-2	CASTMTALLNYGYTF
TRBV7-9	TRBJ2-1	CASSATSGLNEQFF
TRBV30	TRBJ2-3	CAWSSSSDTQYF
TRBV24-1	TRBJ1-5	CATSEMTGRGNQPQHF
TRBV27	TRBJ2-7	CASRGGDRGIYEQYF
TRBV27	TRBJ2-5	CASSLAAQETQYF
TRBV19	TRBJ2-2	CASSIGTGTGELFF
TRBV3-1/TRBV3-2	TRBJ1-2	CASSQEGGNYGYTF
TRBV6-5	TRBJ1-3	CASRPTGRNTIYF
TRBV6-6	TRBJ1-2	CASSGQINYGYTF
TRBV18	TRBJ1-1	CASSPRHMNTEAFF
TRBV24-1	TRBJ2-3	CATSGPGSDTQYF
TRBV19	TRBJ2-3	CASKPTGADTQYF
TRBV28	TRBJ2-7	CASSSGPGLKAQYEQYF
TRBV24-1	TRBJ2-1	CATSDILAGNEQFF
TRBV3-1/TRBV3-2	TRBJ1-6	CASRGTGIRSPLHF
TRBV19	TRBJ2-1	CASNSGPTGRPDEQFF
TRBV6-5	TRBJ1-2	CASSYSRQIYGYTF
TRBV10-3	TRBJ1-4	CAISEEGAEKLFF
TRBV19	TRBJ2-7	CASKWSGAGGYEQYF
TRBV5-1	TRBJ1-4	CASRLDMANEKLFF
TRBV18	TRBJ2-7	CASSLWASGGSYEQYF